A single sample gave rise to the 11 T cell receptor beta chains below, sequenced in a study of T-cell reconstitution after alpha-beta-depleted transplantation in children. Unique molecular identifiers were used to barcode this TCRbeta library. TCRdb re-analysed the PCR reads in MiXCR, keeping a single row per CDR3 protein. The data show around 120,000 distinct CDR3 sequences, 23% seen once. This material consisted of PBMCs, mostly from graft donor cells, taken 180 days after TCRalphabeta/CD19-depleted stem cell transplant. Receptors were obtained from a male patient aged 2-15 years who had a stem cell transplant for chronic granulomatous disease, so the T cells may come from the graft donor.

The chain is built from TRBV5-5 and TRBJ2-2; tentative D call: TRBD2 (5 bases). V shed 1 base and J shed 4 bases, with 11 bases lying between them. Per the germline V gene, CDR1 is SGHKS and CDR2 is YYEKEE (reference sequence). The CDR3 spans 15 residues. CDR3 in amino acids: CASSLISRGTGELFF. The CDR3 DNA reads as TGTGCCAGCAGCTTGATCAGCCGGGGCACCGGGGAGCTGTTTTTT.

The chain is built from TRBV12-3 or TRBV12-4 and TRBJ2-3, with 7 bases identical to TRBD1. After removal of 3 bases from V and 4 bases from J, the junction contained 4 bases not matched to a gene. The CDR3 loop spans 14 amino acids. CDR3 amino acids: CASSFGTVSDTQYF. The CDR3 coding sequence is TGTGCCAGCAGTTTTGGGACAGTCTCAGATACGCAGTATTTT.

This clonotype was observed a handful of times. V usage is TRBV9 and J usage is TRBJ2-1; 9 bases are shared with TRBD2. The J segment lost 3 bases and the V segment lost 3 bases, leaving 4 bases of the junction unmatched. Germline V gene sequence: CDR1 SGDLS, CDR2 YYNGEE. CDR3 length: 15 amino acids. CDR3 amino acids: CASSEIAGVYNEQFF. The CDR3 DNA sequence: TGTGCCAGCAGCGAAATAGCGGGAGTCTACAATGAGCAGTTCTTC.

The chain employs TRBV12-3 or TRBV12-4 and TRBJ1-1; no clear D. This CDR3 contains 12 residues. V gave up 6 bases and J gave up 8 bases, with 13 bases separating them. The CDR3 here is CASSFTWEEAFF. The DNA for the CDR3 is TGTGCCAGCAGCTTCACATGGGAGGAAGCTTTCTTT.

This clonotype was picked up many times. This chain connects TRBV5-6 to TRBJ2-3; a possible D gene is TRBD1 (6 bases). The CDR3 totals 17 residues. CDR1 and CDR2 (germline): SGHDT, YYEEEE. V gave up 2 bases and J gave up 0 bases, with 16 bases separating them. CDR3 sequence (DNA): TGTGCCAGCAGCTTTACCGGGACATACCCTAGCACAGATACGCAGTATTTT. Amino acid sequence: CASSFTGTYPSTDTQYF.

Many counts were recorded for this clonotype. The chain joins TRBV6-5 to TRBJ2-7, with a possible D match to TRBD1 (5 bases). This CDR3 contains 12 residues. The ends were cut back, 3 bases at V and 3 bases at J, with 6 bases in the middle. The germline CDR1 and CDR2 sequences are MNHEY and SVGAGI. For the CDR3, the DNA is TGTGCCAGCAGTTATGACAGCTACGAGCAGTACTTC. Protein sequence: CASSYDSYEQYF.

The CDR3 coding sequence is TGCAGCGTCCTAGCGGGGGGGCTTTACGAGCAGTACTTC. Translated, it gives CSVLAGGLYEQYF. The chain couples TRBV29-1 to TRBJ2-7, with TRBD2 matching 12 bases. CDR3 length: 13 residues. The V and J ends lost 6 bases and 4 bases, in that order; junction bases with no gene match: 4. CDR1 and CDR2 (germline): SQVTM, ANQGSEA.

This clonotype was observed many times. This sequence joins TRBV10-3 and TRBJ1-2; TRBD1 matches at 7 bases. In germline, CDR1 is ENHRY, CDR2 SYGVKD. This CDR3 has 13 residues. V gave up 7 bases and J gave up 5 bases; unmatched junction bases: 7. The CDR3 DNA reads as TGTGCCATCAAAGACAGGGCCTCTTATGGCTACACCTTC. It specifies CAIKDRASYGYTF.

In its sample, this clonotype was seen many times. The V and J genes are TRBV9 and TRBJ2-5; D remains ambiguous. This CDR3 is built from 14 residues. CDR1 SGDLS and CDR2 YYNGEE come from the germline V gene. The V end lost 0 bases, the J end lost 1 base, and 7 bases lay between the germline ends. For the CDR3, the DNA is TGTGCCAGCAGCGTAGGGCCACCCCAAGAGACCCAGTACTTC. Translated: CASSVGPPQETQYF.

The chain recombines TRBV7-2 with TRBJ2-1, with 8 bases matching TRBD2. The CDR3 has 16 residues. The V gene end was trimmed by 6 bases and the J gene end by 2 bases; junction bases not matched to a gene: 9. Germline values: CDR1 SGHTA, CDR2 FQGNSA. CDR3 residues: CASRPGSGGPYNEQFF. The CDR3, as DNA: TGTGCCAGCAGGCCAGGCAGCGGGGGCCCCTACAATGAGCAGTTCTTC. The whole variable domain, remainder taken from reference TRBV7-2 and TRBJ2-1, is GAGVSQSPSNKVTEKGKDVELRCDPISGHTALYWYRQSLGQGLEFLIYFQGNSAPDKSGLPSDRFSAERTGGSVSTLTIQRTQQEDSAVYLCASRPGSGGPYNEQFFGPGTRLTVL.

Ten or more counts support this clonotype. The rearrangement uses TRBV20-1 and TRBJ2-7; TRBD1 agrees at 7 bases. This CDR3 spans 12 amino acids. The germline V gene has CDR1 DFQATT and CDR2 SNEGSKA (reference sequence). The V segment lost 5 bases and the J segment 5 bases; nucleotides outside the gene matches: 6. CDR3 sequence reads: CSAQGDSDEQYF. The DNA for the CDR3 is TGCAGTGCTCAAGGGGACAGCGACGAGCAGTACTTC.